Listed below are T cell receptor beta chains from one sample, sequenced in a study of CD8+ T cells in alopecia areata. The repertoire was sequenced with immunoSEQ multiplex PCR; TCRdb's copy has only in-frame clones and lacks some. There are more than 100,000 clones in the sample; roughly 50% occur only once, and around 10% lies in the top ten. Sequencing was done on a sample of CD4+ T cells sorted from blood. The receptor source for this set is a human donor in good health. CDR3s include the opening cysteine and the closing phenylalanine or tryptophan. The order of the fields is V gene, D gene, clone size, J gene, CDR3 protein, CDR3 DNA. The D gene is left open where the match is weak. Clone size appears in some rows only: once, few, many, or a class for an expanded clone.

>TRBV6-1|TRBD1|.|TRBJ2-6
CASSDGTGWSGANVLTF
TGTGCCAGCAGTGATGGGACAGGGTGGTCTGGGGCCAACGTCCTGACTTTC
>TRBV7-9|.|few|TRBJ2-3
CATGGGDTQYF
TGTGCCACAGGAGGGGGAGATACGCAGTATTTT
>TRBV6-5|.|.|TRBJ1-2
CASSGGRSVYGYTF
TGTGCCAGCAGTGGCGGCAGGTCGGTCTATGGCTACACCTTC
>TRBV25-1|TRBD2|.|TRBJ2-7
CASSEWTSGSYEQYF
TGTGCCAGCAGTGAGTGGACTAGCGGCTCCTACGAGCAGTACTTC
>TRBV29-1|TRBD1|few|TRBJ2-5
CSVPHRGTQETQYF
TGCAGCGTTCCTCACAGGGGCACCCAAGAGACCCAGTACTTC
>TRBV6-5|.|.|TRBJ2-2
CASREPTGARGELFF
TGTGCCAGCCGCGAGCCGACGGGGGCTCGAGGGGAGCTGTTTTTT
>TRBV25-1|.|few|TRBJ2-7
CASSGHRRGVPYEQYF
TGTGCCAGCAGTGGCCACAGGCGTGGGGTCCCCTACGAGCAGTACTTC
>TRBV9|TRBD1|.|TRBJ2-2
CASSVDYGQGSGELFF
TGTGCCAGCAGCGTAGACTATGGACAGGGATCCGGGGAGCTGTTTTTT
>TRBV7-9|TRBD1|.|TRBJ1-2
CASSSPGTGIYGYTF
TGTGCCAGCAGCTCCCCCGGGACAGGGATTTATGGCTACACCTTC
>TRBV2|TRBD2|.|TRBJ2-1
CASLGTSGGSYNEQFF
TGTGCCAGCTTAGGGACTAGCGGGGGCTCCTACAATGAGCAGTTCTTC
>TRBV2|.|.|TRBJ2-5
CASGRRGETQYF
TGTGCCAGCGGGAGGCGCGGGGAGACCCAGTACTTC
>TRBV23-1|TRBD1|.|TRBJ2-5
CASSGQGETQYF
TGCGCCAGCAGTGGACAGGGAGAGACCCAGTACTTC
>TRBV30|.|.|TRBJ1-2
CAWSVALNYGYTF
TGTGCCTGGAGTGTAGCCCTTAACTATGGCTACACCTTC
>TRBV5-6|.|once|TRBJ2-3
CASSLARAGSSDTQYF
TGTGCCAGCAGCTTGGCCCGGGCAGGGTCGTCGGATACGCAGTATTTT
>TRBV29-1|TRBD1|few|TRBJ1-1
CSVADRGKNTEAFF
TGCAGCGTTGCAGACAGGGGGAAGAACACTGAAGCTTTCTTT
>TRBV7-9|TRBD2|few|TRBJ2-2
CAINSGGRTGELFF
TGTGCCATCAATAGCGGGGGCCGCACCGGGGAGCTGTTTTTT
>TRBV6-6|TRBD1|.|TRBJ1-3
CASSYSWQGDSIYF
TGTGCCAGCAGTTACTCGTGGCAGGGGGACTCCATATATTTT
>TRBV29-1|.|.|TRBJ2-1
CSVEGIYNEQFF
TGCAGCGTTGAAGGGATTTACAATGAGCAGTTCTTC
>TRBV29-1|.|.|TRBJ1-1
CSVDIVRGEAFF
TGCAGCGTTGATATTGTGAGGGGAGAAGCTTTCTTT
>TRBV6-6|TRBD1|.|TRBJ2-5
CASSYGLQGNLSPHF
TGTGCCAGCAGTTACGGTCTACAGGGGAACCTCTCGCCCCACTTC
>TRBV6-5|TRBD1|.|TRBJ2-1
CASRLTGDNEQFF
TGTGCCAGCAGACTCACAGGGGACAATGAGCAGTTCTTC
>TRBV15|.|.|TRBJ2-1
CATSREFAYNEQFF
TGTGCCACCAGCAGAGAATTCGCTTACAATGAGCAGTTCTTC
>TRBV2|.|many|TRBJ2-3
CAFGKEYTDTQYF
TGTGCCTTCGGGAAGGAGTACACAGATACGCAGTATTTT
>TRBV5-4|TRBD1|.|TRBJ2-1
CASSASGGVYNEQFF
TGTGCCAGCAGCGCTTCAGGGGGTGTCTACAATGAGCAGTTCTTC
>TRBV29-1|.|.|TRBJ2-3
CSVERRGGDTQYF
TGCAGCGTTGAACGGAGGGGTGGAGATACGCAGTATTTT
>TRBV5-1|.|.|TRBJ1-4
CASSASTRNEKLFF
TGCGCCAGCAGCGCTTCTACCCGTAATGAAAAACTGTTTTTT
>TRBV29-1|TRBD1|few|TRBJ2-5
CSARDRLRQETQYF
TGCAGCGCTAGGGACAGGCTACGCCAAGAGACCCAGTACTTC
>TRBV30|.|.|TRBJ2-7
CAFSTTYEQYF
TGTGCCTTCTCGACTACTTACGAGCAGTACTTC
>TRBV15|.|.|TRBJ2-5
CATSTDSWETQYF
TGTGCCACCAGCACGGACAGCTGGGAGACCCAGTACTTC
>TRBV21-1|.|few|TRBJ2-7
CASSITWGPSSYEQYF
TGTGCCAGCAGCATTACCTGGGGACCGAGCTCCTACGAGCAGTACTTC
>TRBV7-2|.|.|TRBJ2-4
CASSLGGPIGNIQYF
TGTGCCAGCAGCTTAGGGGGGCCCATAGGCAACATTCAGTACTTC
>TRBV7-6|.|.|TRBJ2-5
CASSLQTGQETQYF
TGTGCCAGCAGCCTGCAGACGGGTCAAGAGACCCAGTACTTC
>TRBV29-1|.|.|TRBJ1-5
CSVEGGSNQPQHF
TGCAGCGTTGAAGGAGGGAGCAATCAGCCCCAGCATTTT
>TRBV29-1|.|.|TRBJ2-5
CSVARRSGRETQYF
TGCAGCGTTGCAAGGCGCAGCGGGCGGGAGACCCAGTACTTC
>TRBV5-1|.|.|TRBJ1-2
CASSLEDYGYTF
TGCGCCAGCAGCTTGGAGGACTATGGCTACACCTTC
>TRBV29-1|.|.|TRBJ1-1
CSVNRVTEAFF
TGCAGCGTTAACAGGGTCACTGAAGCTTTCTTT
>TRBV29-1|.|.|TRBJ2-3
CSSVGGYPGTDTQYF
TGCAGTTCAGTCGGCGGGTACCCCGGCACAGATACGCAGTATTTT
>TRBV29-1|.|few|TRBJ2-7
CSVVVGIRSGEQYF
TGCAGCGTTGTGGTGGGAATCCGTTCGGGCGAGCAGTACTTC
>TRBV5-6|.|once|TRBJ1-5
CASSLYSVNQPQHF
TGTGCCAGCAGCTTGTACTCCGTCAATCAGCCCCAGCATTTT
>TRBV7-6|TRBD1|.|TRBJ1-6
CASSEGTGRGSPLHF
TGTGCCAGCAGCGAAGGGACAGGGAGAGGGTCACCCCTCCACTTT
>TRBV2|.|.|TRBJ1-4
CASSTGLQLFF
TGTGCCAGCAGCACCGGGCTCCAACTGTTTTTT
>TRBV7-8|.|.|TRBJ2-3
CASSLGGLSTDTQYF
TGTGCCAGCAGCTTAGGGGGGCTTAGCACAGATACGCAGTATTTT
>TRBV29-1|.|once|TRBJ2-5
CSAGGLETQYF
TGCAGCGCCGGGGGGCTCGAGACCCAGTACTTC
>TRBV29-1|TRBD1|.|TRBJ2-3
CSVEPGQGFRGTQYF
TGCAGCGTGGAACCGGGACAGGGTTTCAGGGGTACGCAGTATTTT
>TRBV10-3|TRBD1|many|TRBJ2-5
CAIRTGGANQETQYF
TGTGCCATCAGAACAGGGGGTGCAAACCAAGAGACCCAGTACTTC